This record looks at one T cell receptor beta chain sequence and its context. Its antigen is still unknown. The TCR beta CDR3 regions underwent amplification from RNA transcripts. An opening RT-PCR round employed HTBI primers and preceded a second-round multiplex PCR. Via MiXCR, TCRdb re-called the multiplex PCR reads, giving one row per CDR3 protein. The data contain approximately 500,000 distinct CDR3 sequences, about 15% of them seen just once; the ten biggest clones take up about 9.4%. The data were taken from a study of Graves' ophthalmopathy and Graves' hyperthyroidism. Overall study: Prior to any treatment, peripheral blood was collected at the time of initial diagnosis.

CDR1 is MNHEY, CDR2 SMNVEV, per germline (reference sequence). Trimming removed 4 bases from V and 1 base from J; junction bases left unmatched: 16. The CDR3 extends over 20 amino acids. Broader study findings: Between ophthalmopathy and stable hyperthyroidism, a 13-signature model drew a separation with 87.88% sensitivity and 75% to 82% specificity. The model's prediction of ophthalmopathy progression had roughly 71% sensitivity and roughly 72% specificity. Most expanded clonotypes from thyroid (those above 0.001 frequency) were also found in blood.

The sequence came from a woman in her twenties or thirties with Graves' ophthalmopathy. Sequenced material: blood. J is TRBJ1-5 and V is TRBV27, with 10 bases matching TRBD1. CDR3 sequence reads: CASSSRLTGGPTGSNQPQHF. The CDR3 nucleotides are TGTGCCAGCAGTTCCCGCCTGACAGGGGGCCCGACTGGGAGCAATCAGCCCCAGCATTTT.